This T cell receptor (beta chain) was identified in a study of blood T cells in healthy people across ages. Combining a sample-barcoded 5' primer with a J-beta primer mix, a second PCR ran for about 6 to 11 cycles. TCRdb re-derived calls from the 5' RACE reads in MiXCR, one entry per CDR3 protein. The sample includes more than 1.4 million distinct CDR3 sequences, approximately 40% of them seen just once. Trimming took 7 bases from V and 0 from J; bases not matched to a gene: 6. There are 16 residues in the CDR3. This clonotype was counted a few times. This clonotype was sampled from a woman younger than 35 in good health. The V gene is TRBV12-3 or TRBV12-4, the J gene TRBJ2-1; 10 bases are a match to TRBD2. Sequencing was done on a sample of blood. This CDR3 reads CASTTSGASSYNEQFF. The CDR3 DNA reads TGTGCCAGCACCACTAGCGGGGCAAGCTCCTACAATGAGCAGTTCTTC.